The 19 T cell receptor beta chains reported below all come from one sample, sequenced in a study of PD-1 blockade in classical Hodgkin lymphoma. Produced via immunoSEQ multiplex PCR; TCRdb's table is partial and in-frame only. The table has 35,000 to 40,000 clones, around 88% seen once. All patients relapsed after autologous stem cell transplantation, and brentuximab vedotin exposure varied. Source: peripheral blood mononuclear cells (PBMCs), taken before the second cycle of nivolumab. All receptors come from a human donor with classical Hodgkin lymphoma.

CDR3 sequence (DNA): TGTGCCATCAGTGAGACTCGGGACAGGGGAGGTTATGGCTACACCTTC. Its translation: CAISETRDRGGYGYTF. This chain links TRBV10-3 with TRBJ1-2, with 10 bases identical to TRBD1. V gave up 2 bases and J gave up 5 bases; unmatched junction bases: 8. CDR1 ENHRY and CDR2 SYGVKD come from the germline V gene. The CDR3 length is 16 residues.

In its sample, this clone was seen a few times. The chain carries TRBV19 and TRBJ2-2, with D perhaps being TRBD1 or TRBD2 (6 bases each). Trimming removed 9 bases from V and 7 bases from J, with 18 bases in between. This CDR3 is 14 amino acids long. Germline V CDR1 and CDR2: LNHDA, SQIVND (reference sequence). The CDR3 is CASKPTGASGELFF. CDR3 in DNA: TGTGCCAGCAAACCGACGGGGGCTAGCGGGGAGCTGTTTTTT.

This clone was recorded only once. The gene calls are TRBV9 and TRBJ2-1, with D perhaps given as TRBD1 or TRBD2 (5 bases each). Germline CDR1 is SGDLS and CDR2 is YYNGEE. The ends were cut back, 2 bases at V and 7 bases at J, with 13 bases in the middle. The CDR3 has 14 amino acids. For the CDR3, the DNA is TGTGCCAGCAGCGTGAGGGACCTGATGAATGAGCAGTTCTTC. It codes for CASSVRDLMNEQFF.

The V and J genes are TRBV30 and TRBJ2-1; 12 bases line up with TRBD2. The CDR3 length is 18 residues. V lost 5 bases, J lost 6 bases, and 17 bases stayed unmatched. Germline-derived CDR1 and CDR2 are GTSNPN and SVGIG (reference sequence). The CDR3 sequence is CAWPTIGRLAGVGNEQFF. CDR3 sequence (DNA): TGTGCCTGGCCAACTATAGGGAGACTAGCGGGAGTAGGCAATGAGCAGTTCTTC.

This clone is labeled medium-sized. This chain connects TRBV19 to TRBJ1-2, with D hard to call. The CDR3 has 14 amino acids. The V end lost 7 bases, the J end lost 5 bases, and 17 bases lay between the germline ends. CDR1 is LNHDA and CDR2 is SQIVND in the germline V gene (reference sequence). CDR3 in DNA: TGTGCCAGTACCCGCGACGAGGGCATTTATGGCTACACCTTC. Translation gives CASTRDEGIYGYTF.

The rearrangement links TRBV7-6 to TRBJ1-2; D is uncertain. From germline, CDR1 is SGHVS and CDR2 FNYEAQ. The CDR3 has 18 residues. Trimming removed 5 bases from V and 1 base from J, with 23 bases in between. The CDR3: CASSLTYGPRHLNYGYTF. The CDR3, as DNA: TGTGCCAGCAGCCTGACGTATGGGCCCCGACACCTTAACTATGGCTACACCTTC.

The rearrangement joins TRBV18 to TRBJ2-3; TRBD2 matches at 11 bases. V shed 3 bases, J shed 5 bases, and the junction held 4 bases outside the gene matches. From germline, CDR1 is KGHSH and CDR2 LQKENI. CDR3 size: 15 residues. DNA of the CDR3: TGTGCCAGCTCACCCCTAGCGGGAGGTGGAGATACGCAGTATTTT. Its protein product is CASSPLAGGGDTQYF.

The chain recombines TRBV2 with TRBJ2-5; 10 bases are shared with TRBD2. The CDR3 sequence is 15 residues long. J lost 2 bases, V lost 6 bases, and 6 bases had no gene match. Germline V CDR1 and CDR2: SNHLY, FYNNEI. The CDR3 loop is CASSKLAGHQETQYF. The DNA for the CDR3 is TGTGCCAGCAGCAAACTAGCGGGACATCAAGAGACCCAGTACTTC.

This chain connects TRBV6-1 to TRBJ2-3; 11 nucleotides line up with TRBD1. V shed 7 bases and J 2 bases; nucleotides not matched to a gene: 5. Germline V gives CDR1 MNHNS, CDR2 SASEGT. The CDR3 sequence is 15 residues long. The CDR3 sequence: CASTLGQGDTDTQYF. The CDR3 DNA reads TGTGCCAGCACACTGGGACAGGGGGACACAGATACGCAGTATTTT.

V usage is TRBV6-5 and J usage is TRBJ2-1; D gene unclear. The CDR3 sequence is 12 residues long. Germline CDR1 MNHEY, CDR2 SVGAGI. The ends were cut back, 6 bases at V and 5 bases at J, with 8 bases in the middle. The CDR3 reads CASSAIHNEQFF. The CDR3 nucleotides read TGTGCCAGCAGCGCCATCCACAATGAGCAGTTCTTC.

V is TRBV9 and J is TRBJ2-7, with a tentative D call TRBD2 (5 bases). V lost 4 bases and J lost 3, with 8 bases in between. Germline assignment: CDR1 SGDLS and CDR2 YYNGEE. The length of the CDR3 is 12 residues. The CDR3 region is CASSPGDYEQYF. The CDR3 nucleotides are TGTGCCAGCAGCCCCGGGGACTACGAGCAGTACTTC.

A single count supports this clone. The J gene is TRBJ1-3, the V gene TRBV5-1; D uncertain. This CDR3 comprises 16 residues. Germline V CDR1 and CDR2: SGHRS, YFSETQ. Trimming left V 4 bases short and J 0 bases short, with 14 bases between. The CDR3 nucleotides are TGCGCCAGCAGCCCTCATGGGGTGTTCTCTGGAAACACCATATATTTT. Translating gives CASSPHGVFSGNTIYF.

Only a few counts were recorded for this clone. The chain combines TRBV4-1 with TRBJ1-1; unclear D gene. Germline-derived CDR1 and CDR2 are MGHRA and YSYEKL. Trimming removed 4 bases from V and 7 bases from J, with 10 bases in between. This CDR3 contains 12 residues. CDR3 bases: TGCGCCAGCAGCCTCCTACCGGGTGAAGCTTTCTTT. Translated: CASSLLPGEAFF.

The V gene is TRBV19, the J gene TRBJ2-2, with 8 bases fitting TRBD1. V lost 6 bases and J lost 6; bases outside the gene matches: 6. The CDR3 totals 14 residues. Looked up from germline, CDR1 is LNHDA and CDR2 is SQIVND (reference sequence). DNA of the CDR3: TGTGCCAGTAGAGCGACAGGGGTGGCCGGGGAGCTGTTTTTT. Residues: CASRATGVAGELFF. Combining the CDR3 with reference TRBV19 and TRBJ2-2 gives the whole variable domain DGGITQSPKYLFRKEGQNVTLSCEQNLNHDAMYWYRQDPGQGLRLIYYSQIVNDFQKGDIAEGYSVSREKKESFPLTVTSAQKNPTAFYLCASRATGVAGELFFGEGSRLTVL.

This clone showed up just a few times. The same CDR3 also results from other DNA sequences found in this sample. The chain carries TRBV9 and TRBJ2-2; D not certain. CDR1 is SGDLS, CDR2 YYNGEE, per germline. The CDR3 is 13 residues long. The V and J ends lost 3 bases and 2 bases respectively, with 5 bases between them. The CDR3 protein is CASSGLNTGELFF. Written as DNA, the CDR3 is TGTGCCAGCAGCGGACTCAACACCGGGGAGCTGTTTTTT.

The chain joins TRBV5-1 to TRBJ2-1; no firm D call. Trimming pared 1 base from V and 0 bases from J, leaving 8 bases between. Germline-derived CDR1 and CDR2 are SGHRS and YFSETQ. The CDR3 has 15 residues. For the CDR3, the DNA is TGCGCCAGCAGCTTGAATCTAGGCTCCTACAATGAGCAGTTCTTC. Its protein product is CASSLNLGSYNEQFF.

The chain recombines TRBV30 with TRBJ2-1; 11 nucleotides align to TRBD2. Germline V lookup: CDR1 GTSNPN, CDR2 SVGIG (reference sequence). This CDR3 spans 12 amino acids. V lost 7 bases, J lost 9 bases, and 5 bases stayed unmatched. The CDR3 loop reads CASPGTSGEQFF. In DNA form, the CDR3 reads TGTGCCTCCCCGGGGACTAGCGGTGAGCAGTTCTTC.

V gene TRBV4-1 combines with J gene TRBJ1-2; TRBD1 is a possible D gene (6 bases). With 0 bases removed from V and 5 bases from J, the gap between germline ends came to 16 bases. CDR1 is MGHRA, CDR2 YSYEKL, per germline. The CDR3 spans 16 residues. The CDR3 region has the DNA TGCGCCAGCAGCCAAGAGGCGGGGGCGTTTGCGTATGGCTACACCTTC. It codes for CASSQEAGAFAYGYTF.

This chain uses TRBV5-6 with TRBJ2-7; 8 bases align to TRBD1. CDR3 length equals 15 residues. Germline CDR1 reads SGHDT; CDR2 reads YYEEEE. V lost 7 bases and J lost 6; bases outside the gene matches: 15. The CDR3 DNA follows: TGTGCCAGCTTTTCCCCCGGGACAGGACGGCGCGAGCAGTACTTC. Translated, it gives CASFSPGTGRREQYF. Full variable domain (rest looked up from reference TRBV5-6 and TRBJ2-7): DAGVTQSPTHLIKTRGQQVTLRCSPKSGHDTVSWYQQALGQGPQFIFQYYEEEERQRGNFPDRFSGHQFPNYSSELNVNALLLGDSALYLCASFSPGTGRREQYFGPGTRLTVT.